Listed here are 9 T cell receptor beta chains from one sample, sequenced in a study of OX40 agonist ivuxolimab in advanced cancers. Generated by immunoSEQ multiplex PCR, the TCRdb table keeps only in-frame clones and is missing some. The data show 70,000 to 95,000 clones, with approximately 94% seen just once and 2.6% held by the top ten. Sequenced here: CD4+ or CD8+ T cells sorted from blood, sampled in a trial of the OX40 agonist ivuxolimab. The receptors stem from an adult with an advanced solid tumor such as melanoma, head and neck, liver or kidney cancer.

As to this clone: This sample also contains other DNA sequences that code for the same CDR3. The chain is built from TRBV27 and TRBJ1-1; the D is unclear. Trimming took 3 bases from V and 6 from J, leaving 11 bases between them. The CDR3 covers 13 residues. Germline assignment: CDR1 MNHEY and CDR2 SMNVEV (reference sequence). The CDR3 DNA is TGTGCCAGCAGTTTGTCTACGGCTGCTGAAGCTTTCTTT. Protein: CASSLSTAAEAFF.

The V call is TRBV19, the J call TRBJ2-7; no reliable D call. Trimming cost V 7 bases and J 2 bases, with 12 bases left between them. Per the germline V gene, CDR1 is LNHDA and CDR2 is SQIVND (reference sequence). CDR3 length equals 13 residues. CDR3 region: CASTGPEPYEQYF. Here the CDR3 DNA reads TGTGCCAGTACTGGGCCCGAACCCTACGAGCAGTACTTC.

V gene TRBV19 combines with J gene TRBJ2-1; the match to TRBD2 covers 7 bases. CDR3 length: 15 amino acids. CDR1 is LNHDA and CDR2 is SQIVND in the germline V gene (reference sequence). V trimming: 3 bases; J trimming: 5 bases; junction bases outside the gene matches: 7. CDR3 sequence (DNA): TGTGCCAGTAGTATTTCAACGGGAGGCAACAATGAGCAGTTCTTC. The encoded protein is CASSISTGGNNEQFF.

The V and J genes are TRBV9 and TRBJ2-1; possible D gene TRBD2, 6 bases. V lost 0 bases, J lost 10 bases, and 11 bases lay in between. This CDR3 spans 13 amino acids. The V gene's germline CDR1 is SGDLS and CDR2 YYNGEE. The CDR3 loop is CASSVGGGVEQFF. Written as DNA, the CDR3 is TGTGCCAGCAGCGTAGGGGGCGGGGTAGAGCAGTTCTTC.

This chain links TRBV30 with TRBJ1-1; D uncertain. With 1 base removed from V and 2 bases from J, the gap between germline ends came to 11 bases. Germline lookup yields CDR1 GTSNPN and CDR2 SVGIG (reference sequence). The CDR3 is 14 amino acids. The CDR3 region has the DNA TGTGCCTGGAGTGAGGCAGGAGTAAACACTGAAGCTTTCTTT. It specifies CAWSEAGVNTEAFF.

The CDR3 loop is CASSLDPDEQYF. CDR3 in DNA: TGTGCCAGCAGCTTAGATCCAGACGAGCAGTACTTC. V usage is TRBV5-5 and J usage is TRBJ2-7; D not certain. The germline V gene encodes CDR1 SGHKS and CDR2 YYEKEE (reference sequence). V was trimmed by 2 bases and J by 5 bases, leaving 8 bases between them. This CDR3 has 12 amino acids.

The chain employs TRBV29-1 and TRBJ1-1, with unresolved D. CDR3 length equals 11 residues. The germline gives CDR1 SQVTM, CDR2 ANQGSEA. The V and J ends lost 7 bases and 1 base respectively, with 7 bases between them. The CDR3 nucleotides are TGCAGCGCCACGGGGAACACTGAAGCTTTCTTT. Its translation is CSATGNTEAFF. The complete variable domain, with remaining parts taken from reference TRBV29-1 and TRBJ1-1, reads SAVISQKPSRDICQRGTSLTIQCQVDSQVTMMFWYRQQPGQSLTLIATANQGSEATYESGFVIDKFPISRPNLTFSTLTVSNMSPEDSSIYLCSATGNTEAFFGQGTRLTVV.

V and J are TRBV6-5 and TRBJ1-1, with TRBD1 identical over 11 bases. After removal of 4 bases from V and 8 bases from J, the junction contained 6 bases not matched to a gene. CDR3 length: 14 amino acids. The germline V gene has CDR1 MNHEY and CDR2 SVGAGI. DNA of the CDR3: TGTGCCAGCAGTTTGGGACAGGGGGGCATCGAAGCTTTCTTT. Amino acids: CASSLGQGGIEAFF.

The genes are TRBV15 and TRBJ1-1; D possibly corresponds to TRBD1 (6 bases). CDR1 is LNHNV and CDR2 is YYDKDF in the germline V gene (reference sequence). The CDR3 contains 15 residues. V shed 4 bases and J shed 0 bases, with 12 bases lying between them. CDR3 amino acids: CATSKEGHLNTEAFF. The DNA of the CDR3 is TGTGCCACCAGCAAGGAGGGACACCTGAACACTGAAGCTTTCTTT.